These T cell receptor beta chains were read from a single sample in a study of cytomegalovirus exposure and HLA in healthy donors. Measured with immunoSEQ multiplex PCR; TCRdb has only the in-frame clones, and not every one. Of some 120,000 clones listed, under 90% are singletons. Sequencing was performed on PBMCs. Receptors originate from a woman in her thirties or forties in good health and CMV-seronegative. The CDR3 runs from the conserved cysteine through the conserved F or W. A D gene is named only where the DNA matches it firmly. Rows give clone size only sometimes, using once, few, many, or a class for an expanded clone.

clone size	V gene	J gene	D gene	CDR3 DNA	CDR3 protein
-	TRBV7-9	TRBJ1-1	-	TGTGCCAGCAGCTCTCCTACAGGGACTGAAGCTTTCTTT	CASSSPTGTEAFF
-	TRBV5-4	TRBJ1-1	-	TGTGCCAGCAGCTTCGATACCGGGATGGGGAACACTGAAGCTTTCTTT	CASSFDTGMGNTEAFF
-	TRBV18	TRBJ2-6	-	TGTGCCAGCTCACCACTTACTTCTGGGGCCAACGTCCTGACTTTC	CASSPLTSGANVLTF
once	TRBV27	TRBJ2-2	-	TGTGCCAGCAGTTTCTCCGGGAACACCGGGGAGCTGTTTTTT	CASSFSGNTGELFF
-	TRBV7-9	TRBJ1-2	-	TGTTCCAGCAGCGGAGCTAACTATGGCTACACCTTC	CSSSGANYGYTF
once	TRBV19	TRBJ1-2	TRBD1	TGTGCCAGTTCCCCACAGGGGACAGGCTATGGCTACACCTTC	CASSPQGTGYGYTF
-	TRBV5-4	TRBJ2-7	-	TGTGCCAGCAGCCCCGCGGGCGGCTACCCCCACGAGCAGTACTTC	CASSPAGGYPHEQYF
-	TRBV4-1	TRBJ2-2	-	TGCGCCAGCAGCCAACGAGACCCGGGAGACTTTGGTACCGGGGAGCTGTTTTTT	CASSQRDPGDFGTGELFF
once	TRBV27	TRBJ2-5	TRBD2	TGTGCCAGCAGTTCCCTCCTAGCGGGACTGGAGACCCAGTACTTC	CASSSLLAGLETQYF
-	TRBV5-4	TRBJ1-2	TRBD1	TGTGCCAGCAGCTTATACCAGGGGGCGGGCTATGGCTACACCTTC	CASSLYQGAGYGYTF
-	TRBV19	TRBJ2-7	TRBD2	TGTGCCAGTAGTATTGTAGCGGGGGCCTCCTACGAGCAGTACTTC	CASSIVAGASYEQYF
-	TRBV5-4	TRBJ2-4	TRBD1	TGTGCCAGCAGCGGAGACAGGGGAGGCATTCAGTACTTC	CASSGDRGGIQYF
-	TRBV18	TRBJ2-2	TRBD2	TGTGCCAGCTCACCAACCCGGCCGGGGGGAGATAACACCGGGGAGCTGTTTTTT	CASSPTRPGGDNTGELFF
-	TRBV7-8	TRBJ2-5	TRBD2	TGTGCCAGCAGCCATAGACTAGCGGGGGGCCAAGAGACCCAGTACTTC	CASSHRLAGGQETQYF
-	TRBV7-3	TRBJ2-5	TRBD2	TGTGCCAGCAGCCCGGGTAGCGGGAGTCTTCAAGAGACCCAGTACTTC	CASSPGSGSLQETQYF
-	TRBV4-1	TRBJ1-1	-	TGCGCCAGCAGCCAAGATCCACCCAGGGGAACGAACACTGAAGCTTTCTTT	CASSQDPPRGTNTEAFF
-	TRBV11-3	TRBJ1-3	-	TGTGCCAGCAGCTCCGGAGGACGGTTAGGAAACACCATATATTTT	CASSSGGRLGNTIYF
-	TRBV20-1	TRBJ1-5	-	TGCAGTGTAGGGGGGGATCAGCCCCGGCATTTT	CSVGGDQPRHF
few	TRBV9	TRBJ2-1	-	TGTGCCAGCAGCGTCGGAGGGACTTCCTACAATGAGCAGTTCTTC	CASSVGGTSYNEQFF
-	TRBV5-1	TRBJ1-5	TRBD1	TGCGCCAGCAGCCCGACAGGGGAAGGCAATCAGCCCCAGCATTTT	CASSPTGEGNQPQHF
-	TRBV7-7	TRBJ2-7	TRBD1	TGTGCTAGCAGCCCGGACAGGCGCACTGCCCACGAGCAGTACTTC	CASSPDRRTAHEQYF
once	TRBV19	TRBJ1-5	TRBD1	TGTGCCAGTAGTCCGGGACAGGGCCGGCTTGGCAATCAGCCCCAGCATTTT	CASSPGQGRLGNQPQHF
-	TRBV7-2	TRBJ2-7	-	TGTGCCAGCAGCCCCCTAGCGATCGCTCGGAACGAGCAGTACTTC	CASSPLAIARNEQYF
-	TRBV10-1	TRBJ2-2	TRBD1	TGCGCCAGCAGTGACGGAGGACAGGGGAGGACCGGGGAGCTGTTTTTT	CASSDGGQGRTGELFF
once	TRBV2	TRBJ1-2	TRBD1	TGTGCCAGCAGTGAAGGAGGGACAGGGAACTATGGCTACACCTTC	CASSEGGTGNYGYTF
few	TRBV5-6	TRBJ1-2	-	TGTGCCAGCAGCTTGGGGGCGGGGGGAGATGGCTACACCTTC	CASSLGAGGDGYTF
-	TRBV5-6	TRBJ1-5	TRBD1	TGTGCCAGCAGCTTGAGCAGGGGGCTAGGCCAGCCCCAGCATTTT	CASSLSRGLGQPQHF
-	TRBV29-1	TRBJ2-1	-	TGCAGCGGCTATGTCTGGGGCGGCCCTAACAATGAGCAGTTCTTC	CSGYVWGGPNNEQFF
-	TRBV18	TRBJ1-3	-	TGTGCCAGCTCCGGCGGCTCTGGAAACACCATATATTTT	CASSGGSGNTIYF
-	TRBV11-2	TRBJ1-3	TRBD1	TGTGCCAGCAGCCCCCCGACAGGGGTGAAAAACACCATATATTTT	CASSPPTGVKNTIYF
-	TRBV7-9	TRBJ1-4	-	TGTGCCAGCAGCGAAGGGGGTGGCTATAATGAAAAACTGTTTTTT	CASSEGGGYNEKLFF
-	TRBV7-9	TRBJ1-5	-	TGTGCCAGCAGCACAACCGGGACTAATCAGCCCCAGCATTTT	CASSTTGTNQPQHF
-	TRBV10-2	TRBJ1-5	-	TGCGCCAGCAGTGAGTCGCGGGGGGGTGGCAATCAGCCCCAGCATTTT	CASSESRGGGNQPQHF
-	TRBV19	TRBJ1-1	TRBD1	TGTGCCAGGGGCCCAGGGGGCGGTGGCACTGAAGCTTTCTTT	CARGPGGGGTEAFF